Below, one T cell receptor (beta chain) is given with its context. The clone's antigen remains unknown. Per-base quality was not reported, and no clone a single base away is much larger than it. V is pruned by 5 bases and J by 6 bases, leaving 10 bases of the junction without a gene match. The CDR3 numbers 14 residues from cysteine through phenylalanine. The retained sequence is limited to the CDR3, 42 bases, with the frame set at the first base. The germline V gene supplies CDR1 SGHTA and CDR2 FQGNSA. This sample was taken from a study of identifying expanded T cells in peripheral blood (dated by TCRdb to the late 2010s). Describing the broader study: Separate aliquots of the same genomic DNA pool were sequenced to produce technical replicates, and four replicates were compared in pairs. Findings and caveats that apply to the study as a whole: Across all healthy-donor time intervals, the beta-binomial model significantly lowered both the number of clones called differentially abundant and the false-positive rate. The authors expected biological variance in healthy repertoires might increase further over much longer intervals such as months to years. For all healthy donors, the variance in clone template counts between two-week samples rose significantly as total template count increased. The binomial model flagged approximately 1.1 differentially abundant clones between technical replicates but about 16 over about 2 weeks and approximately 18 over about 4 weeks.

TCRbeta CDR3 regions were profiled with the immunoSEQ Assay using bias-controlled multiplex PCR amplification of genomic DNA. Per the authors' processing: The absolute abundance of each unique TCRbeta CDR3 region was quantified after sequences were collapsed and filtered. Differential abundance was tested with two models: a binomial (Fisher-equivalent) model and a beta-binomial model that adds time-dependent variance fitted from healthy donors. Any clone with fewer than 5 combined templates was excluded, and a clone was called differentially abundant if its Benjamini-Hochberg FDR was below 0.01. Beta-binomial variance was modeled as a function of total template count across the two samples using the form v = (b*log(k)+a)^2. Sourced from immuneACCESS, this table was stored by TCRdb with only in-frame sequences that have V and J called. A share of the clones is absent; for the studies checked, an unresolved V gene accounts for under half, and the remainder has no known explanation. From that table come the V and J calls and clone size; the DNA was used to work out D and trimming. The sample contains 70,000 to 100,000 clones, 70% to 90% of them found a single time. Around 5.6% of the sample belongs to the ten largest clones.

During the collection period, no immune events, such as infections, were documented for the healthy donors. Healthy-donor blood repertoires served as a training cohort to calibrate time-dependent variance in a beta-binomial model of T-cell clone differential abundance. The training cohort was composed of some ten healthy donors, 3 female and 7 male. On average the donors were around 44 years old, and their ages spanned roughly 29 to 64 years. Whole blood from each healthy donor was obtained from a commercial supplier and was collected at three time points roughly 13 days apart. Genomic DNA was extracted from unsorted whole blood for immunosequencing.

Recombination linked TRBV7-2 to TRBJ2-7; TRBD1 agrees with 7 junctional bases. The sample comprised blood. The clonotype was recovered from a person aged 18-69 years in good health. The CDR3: CASSTRQGGTEQYF. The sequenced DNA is TGTGCCAGCAGCACACGACAGGGCGGAACCGAGCAGTACTTC.